This TCR beta chain came from a study of T cells in women clearing cervical HPV infection. The CDR3 loop spans 16 amino acids. CDR1 DFQATT and CDR2 SNEGSKA come from the germline V gene (reference sequence). Average input was about 1.2 ug genomic DNA for immunoSEQ TCR beta CDR3 amplification. Sequencing used immunoSEQ multiplex PCR; TCRdb keeps in-frame clones, though not all of them. The sample holds roughly 40,000 clones. As concerns this clone: The read falls 3 residues short of the CDR3 end, and the missing part is taken from the germline J gene.

This clonotype originated in a woman between 18 and 70 years old with a cervical HPV16 infection that either progressed to CIN3+ or cleared (not recorded which). The sample consisted of blood buffy coat. The chain employs TRBV20-1 and TRBJ2-3; TRBD2 aligns across 12 bases. The CDR3 spells CSAREARLAGVETQYF. The sequenced CDR3 bases are TGCAGTGCTAGAGAAGCTAGACTAGCGGGAGTGGAGACG.